This T cell receptor beta chain is drawn from a study of blood T cells in healthy people across ages. Overall study: There was about one barcoded beta molecule captured by template switching per two T cells.

A second PCR, run for roughly 7 to 12 cycles, used a sample-barcoded 5' primer plus a J-beta primer mix. All samples gave at least 2.5 million CDR3-containing paired-end reads. TCRdb re-called the 5' RACE reads through MiXCR, storing one row per CDR3 protein. The profile shows 1.5 million to 2 million distinct CDR3 sequences, about 35% of them singletons. The sample holds a few counts of this clonotype. Trimming took off 2 bases at V and 2 bases at J, with 31 bases between the two ends. Germline values: CDR1 DFQATT, CDR2 SNEGSKA (reference sequence). The CDR3 is 21 amino acids. Total RNA extracted from each sample amounted to at least 6 micrograms.

Sequencing input: blood. The V gene is TRBV20-1, the J gene TRBJ1-5; no clear D. The source of this sequence is a woman in her twenties or thirties in good health. CDR3 residues: CSARNAGPGNPGDSGNQPQHF. Here the CDR3 DNA reads TGCAGTGCTAGAAATGCTGGACCCGGGAACCCTGGTGATAGCGGCAATCAGCCCCAGCATTTT.